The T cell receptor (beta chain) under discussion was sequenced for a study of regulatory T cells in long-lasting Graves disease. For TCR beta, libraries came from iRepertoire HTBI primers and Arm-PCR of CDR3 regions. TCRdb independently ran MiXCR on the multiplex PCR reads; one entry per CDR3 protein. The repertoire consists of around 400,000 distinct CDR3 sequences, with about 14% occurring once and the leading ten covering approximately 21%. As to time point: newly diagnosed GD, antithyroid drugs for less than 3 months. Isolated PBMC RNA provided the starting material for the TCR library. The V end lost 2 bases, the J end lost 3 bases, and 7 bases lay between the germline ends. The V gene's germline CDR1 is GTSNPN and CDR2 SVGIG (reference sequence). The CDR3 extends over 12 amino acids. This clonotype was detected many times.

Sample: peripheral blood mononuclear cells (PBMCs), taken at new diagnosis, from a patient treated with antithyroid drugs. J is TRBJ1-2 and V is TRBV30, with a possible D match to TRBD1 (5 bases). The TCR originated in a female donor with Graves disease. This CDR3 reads CAWSRQYYGYTF. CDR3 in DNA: TGTGCCTGGAGTAGACAGTACTATGGCTACACCTTC.